The 9 T cell receptor beta chains below come from one sample, sequenced in a study of cytomegalovirus exposure and HLA in healthy donors. The PCR used 60 Vbeta and 13 Jbeta primers. Libraries were prepared by immunoSEQ multiplex PCR; TCRdb keeps only in-frame clonotypes and omits some of them. The profile shows 150,000 to 200,000 clones, 80% of them singletons. The sample was PBMCs. Every receptor here comes from a girl between 5 and 17 years old in good health and CMV-seropositive.

This clone was detected a few times. The J gene is TRBJ1-2, the V gene TRBV6-4; no reliable D call. Trimming stripped 0 bases from V and 8 bases from J, with 4 bases between. The CDR3 runs 11 residues. Germline V gene data show CDR1 as MRHNA and CDR2 as SNTAGT. CDR3 loop: CASSDSLGYTF. In DNA form, the CDR3 reads TGTGCCAGCAGTGACTCCCTGGGCTACACCTTC.

V gene TRBV5-1 combines with J gene TRBJ2-6, with a weak D call TRBD1 (5 bases). Deletions cut 3 bases from V and 0 bases from J, with 7 bases between. The CDR3 contains 15 residues. Germline CDR1 reads SGHRS; CDR2 reads YFSETQ. The CDR3 region is CASSSTGSGANVLTF. The CDR3 DNA is TGCGCCAGCAGCTCAACAGGCTCTGGGGCCAACGTCCTGACTTTC. Supplemented by reference TRBV5-1 and TRBJ2-6, the full variable domain reads KAGVTQTPRYLIKTRGQQVTLSCSPISGHRSVSWYQQTPGQGLQFLFEYFSETQRNKGNFPGRFSGRQFSNSRSEMNVSTLELGDSALYLCASSSTGSGANVLTFGAGSRLTVL.

This clone was detected only once. The rearrangement uses TRBV18 and TRBJ1-1; D might be TRBD1 (6 bases). The V end lost 5 bases, the J end lost 4 bases, and 14 bases lay between the germline ends. There are 14 residues in the CDR3. Germline V gene lookup returns CDR1 KGHSH and CDR2 LQKENI. The CDR3 bases are TGTGCCAGCTCAAGGAACAGGGAGGGCACTGAAGCTTTCTTT. Translated, it gives CASSRNREGTEAFF.

This rearrangement joins TRBV7-9 to TRBJ1-2; perhaps TRBD1 as D (5 bases). This CDR3 region has 14 residues. Germline-derived CDR1 and CDR2 are SEHNR and FQNEAQ (reference sequence). V lost 2 bases and J 8 bases, leaving 15 bases between the germline ends. CDR3 in amino acids: CASSLFSGRGGYTF. The DNA for the CDR3 is TGTGCCAGCAGCTTATTCTCGGGCCGGGGGGGCTACACCTTC.

This clone was recorded a few times. The chain links TRBV5-1 to TRBJ1-2, with D possibly being TRBD1 (5 bases). V was clipped by 7 bases and J by 4 bases, with 23 bases between them. The CDR3 covers 16 residues. Per germline, CDR1 SGHRS and CDR2 YFSETQ. CDR3 protein: CASRTFQGFFRYGYTF. For the CDR3, the DNA is TGCGCCAGCCGCACCTTCCAGGGATTTTTTCGCTATGGCTACACCTTC.

The V call is TRBV28, the J call TRBJ1-1; tentatively, D is TRBD1 (5 bases). Germline V lookup: CDR1 MDHEN, CDR2 SYDVKM. CDR3 length: 12 residues. Between the trimmed V and J ends, which lost 10 bases and 1 base, there was a span of 10 bases. Written as DNA, the CDR3 is TGTGCCATTGGTACAGGGAACACTGAAGCTTTCTTT. Translating gives CAIGTGNTEAFF.

This sequence joins TRBV6-5 and TRBJ2-3; D is uncertain. The germline gives CDR1 MNHEY, CDR2 SVGAGI. Trimming pared 0 bases from V and 2 bases from J, leaving 12 bases between. The CDR3 has 16 residues. The CDR3 DNA reads TGTGCCAGCAGTTACTCTTCGGCCAGGCCCACAGATACGCAGTATTTT. Translation gives CASSYSSARPTDTQYF.

In this sample, this clone turned up once. In nucleotides, the CDR3 is TGTGCCAGCAACGAGGGACAGGCGGACAATGAGCAGTTCTTC. Translated: CASNEGQADNEQFF. The chain recombines TRBV6-5 with TRBJ2-1; 8 bases are a match to TRBD1. Germline V gives CDR1 MNHEY, CDR2 SVGAGI. The CDR3 runs to 14 residues. The junction had 7 bases not matched to a gene; V was cut back by 7 bases and J by 5 bases.

The V and J genes are TRBV6-5 and TRBJ1-4; 8 positions match TRBD1. Trimming removed 3 bases from V and 7 bases from J; junction bases left unmatched: 4. The CDR3 has 14 amino acids. The germline gives CDR1 MNHEY, CDR2 SVGAGI. The CDR3 loop is CASSYRQGREKLFF. The CDR3 nucleotides are TGTGCCAGCAGTTATCGACAGGGGCGTGAAAAACTGTTTTTT.